These T cell receptor beta chains were read from a single sample in a study of PD-L1 blockade in urothelial cancer. Clones were read by immunoSEQ multiplex PCR, and TCRdb kept only the in-frame ones, dropping some. The repertoire consists of approximately 48,000 clones, with about 83% occurring once and the leading ten covering about 14%. The specimen comprised PBMCs, sampled around atezolizumab (anti-PD-L1) treatment. The source of these receptors is a woman aged 60-75 years with urothelial cancer. Each CDR3 is given with its conserved first and last residue. Fields, in order: CDR3 DNA, CDR3 protein, D gene, J gene, V gene, CDR3 length, clone size. The D gene is left open where the match is weak. Size is omitted from some rows. Given values are once, few, many or a class for expanded clones.

cdr3_nt: TGTGCCAGCAGTGAAGCGACTAAATACGAGCAGTACTTC; cdr3_aa: CASSEATKYEQYF; d_call: NA; j_call: TRBJ2-7; v_call: TRBV6-1; cdr3_length: 13; clone_size: once
cdr3_nt: TGCAGCGTTGAGGGGAGGGCGGACTACAATGAGCAGTTCTTC; cdr3_aa: CSVEGRADYNEQFF; d_call: TRBD2; j_call: TRBJ2-1; v_call: TRBV29-1; cdr3_length: 14; clone_size: NA
cdr3_nt: TGTGCCAGCAGCCATAGCGGGGGGGCAGCAGATACGCAGTATTTT; cdr3_aa: CASSHSGGAADTQYF; d_call: TRBD2; j_call: TRBJ2-3; v_call: TRBV5-4; cdr3_length: 15; clone_size: NA
cdr3_nt: TGTGCCAGCTCACGGGACAGGGCCCCGAACACCGGGGAGCTGTTTTTT; cdr3_aa: CASSRDRAPNTGELFF; d_call: TRBD1; j_call: TRBJ2-2; v_call: TRBV18; cdr3_length: 16; clone_size: NA
cdr3_nt: TGTGCCAGCAGCGCACGGACAGGGGACTTTACCTCTGGGGCCAACGTCCTGACTTTC; cdr3_aa: CASSARTGDFTSGANVLTF; d_call: TRBD1; j_call: TRBJ2-6; v_call: TRBV7-8; cdr3_length: 19; clone_size: NA
cdr3_nt: TGTGCCATCACCCCCTCGGAGGGTGTACGTACAAAGCAGTACTTC; cdr3_aa: CAITPSEGVRTKQYF; d_call: NA; j_call: TRBJ2-7; v_call: TRBV10-3; cdr3_length: 15; clone_size: NA
cdr3_nt: TGTGCCAGCAGAAGCGGGCCCTACGAGCAGTACTTC; cdr3_aa: CASRSGPYEQYF; d_call: NA; j_call: TRBJ2-7; v_call: TRBV25-1; cdr3_length: 12; clone_size: NA
cdr3_nt: TGTGCCAGCACAAGCGGGAATTCCGTCGAGCAGTACTTC; cdr3_aa: CASTSGNSVEQYF; d_call: TRBD2; j_call: TRBJ2-7; v_call: TRBV2; cdr3_length: 13; clone_size: NA
cdr3_nt: TGTGCCAGCAGCTTCTCTACGAACAGGGGCACAGATACGCAGTATTTT; cdr3_aa: CASSFSTNRGTDTQYF; d_call: NA; j_call: TRBJ2-3; v_call: TRBV11-3; cdr3_length: 16; clone_size: NA
cdr3_nt: TGTGCCAGCAGCTTAAACCATGGGGGCCGCAATGAGCAGTTCTTC; cdr3_aa: CASSLNHGGRNEQFF; d_call: NA; j_call: TRBJ2-1; v_call: TRBV11-3; cdr3_length: 15; clone_size: NA
cdr3_nt: TGCGCCAGCAGCAGGACAGGGGTGAACACTGAAGCTTTCTTT; cdr3_aa: CASSRTGVNTEAFF; d_call: TRBD1; j_call: TRBJ1-1; v_call: TRBV10-1; cdr3_length: 14; clone_size: NA
cdr3_nt: TGCGCCAGCAGCGGGGAGGGGATGTTCTACACTGAAGCTTTCTTT; cdr3_aa: CASSGEGMFYTEAFF; d_call: NA; j_call: TRBJ1-1; v_call: TRBV5-1; cdr3_length: 15; clone_size: NA
cdr3_nt: TGTGCCAGCAGCGGACCGAACAGGGGATCCTACGAGCAGTACTTC; cdr3_aa: CASSGPNRGSYEQYF; d_call: TRBD1; j_call: TRBJ2-7; v_call: TRBV9; cdr3_length: 15; clone_size: NA
cdr3_nt: TGTGCCAGCAGCGTCGGGACTAACCCTTACAATGAGCAGTTCTTC; cdr3_aa: CASSVGTNPYNEQFF; d_call: TRBD2; j_call: TRBJ2-1; v_call: TRBV5-6; cdr3_length: 15; clone_size: once
cdr3_nt: TGTGCCAGCTCACCCCAAGACAGGGACAATGAAAAACTGTTTTTT; cdr3_aa: CASSPQDRDNEKLFF; d_call: TRBD1; j_call: TRBJ1-4; v_call: TRBV18; cdr3_length: 15; clone_size: NA
cdr3_nt: TGCGCCAGCAGCCCTACAGGGGGCTCAAATCAGCCCCAGCATTTT; cdr3_aa: CASSPTGGSNQPQHF; d_call: TRBD1; j_call: TRBJ1-5; v_call: TRBV5-1; cdr3_length: 15; clone_size: NA
cdr3_nt: TGTGCCAGCAGCTTCGGGACTAGCCTAAACTACGAGCAGTACTTC; cdr3_aa: CASSFGTSLNYEQYF; d_call: TRBD2; j_call: TRBJ2-7; v_call: TRBV5-4; cdr3_length: 15; clone_size: NA
cdr3_nt: TGCGCCAGCACACGTCGGGACATCGGGACCGGGGAGCTGTTTTTT; cdr3_aa: CASTRRDIGTGELFF; d_call: NA; j_call: TRBJ2-2; v_call: TRBV5-1; cdr3_length: 15; clone_size: once
cdr3_nt: TGTGCCAGCAGCCCCCAACCCACCGGGACAGAGAGCAATGGCTACACCTTC; cdr3_aa: CASSPQPTGTESNGYTF; d_call: TRBD1; j_call: TRBJ1-2; v_call: TRBV7-3; cdr3_length: 17; clone_size: once
cdr3_nt: TGCGCCAGCAGCTTGGGTGGAGCCTTAAAAGAGACCCAGTACTTC; cdr3_aa: CASSLGGALKETQYF; d_call: NA; j_call: TRBJ2-5; v_call: TRBV5-1; cdr3_length: 15; clone_size: few
cdr3_nt: TGTGCCAGCAGCGGGGGACTAGGGATTTCCTACGAGCAGTACTTC; cdr3_aa: CASSGGLGISYEQYF; d_call: TRBD2; j_call: TRBJ2-7; v_call: TRBV7-2; cdr3_length: 15; clone_size: NA
cdr3_nt: TGTGCCAGCAGCGATGGGACAGGGGGCAATCAGCCCCAGCATTTT; cdr3_aa: CASSDGTGGNQPQHF; d_call: TRBD1; j_call: TRBJ1-5; v_call: TRBV5-8; cdr3_length: 15; clone_size: NA
cdr3_nt: TGTGCCAGCAGAAGACTAGCGGGGGGACAAGAGACCCAGTACTTC; cdr3_aa: CASRRLAGGQETQYF; d_call: TRBD2; j_call: TRBJ2-5; v_call: TRBV27; cdr3_length: 15; clone_size: NA
cdr3_nt: TGTGCCAGCTCACCAGAAGCCGGCAATCAGCCCCAGCATTTT; cdr3_aa: CASSPEAGNQPQHF; d_call: NA; j_call: TRBJ1-5; v_call: TRBV18; cdr3_length: 14; clone_size: NA
cdr3_nt: TGTGCCAGCAGCTTATCTAGCGGGAGTAATGAAGAGACCCAGTACTTC; cdr3_aa: CASSLSSGSNEETQYF; d_call: TRBD2; j_call: TRBJ2-5; v_call: TRBV7-2; cdr3_length: 16; clone_size: NA
cdr3_nt: TGTGCCAGCAGCGTAGCCCAGCGGGGGCCCGGCGGGGAGCTGTTTTTT; cdr3_aa: CASSVAQRGPGGELFF; d_call: TRBD2; j_call: TRBJ2-2; v_call: TRBV9; cdr3_length: 16; clone_size: NA
cdr3_nt: TGTGCCAGCAGATTACTAGCGGGAGGGCCTTTAGGCGAGCAGTACTTC; cdr3_aa: CASRLLAGGPLGEQYF; d_call: TRBD2; j_call: TRBJ2-7; v_call: TRBV27; cdr3_length: 16; clone_size: NA
cdr3_nt: TGTGCCAGCAGCCGGGACAGCTCTGGAAACACCATATATTTT; cdr3_aa: CASSRDSSGNTIYF; d_call: TRBD1; j_call: TRBJ1-3; v_call: TRBV7-2; cdr3_length: 14; clone_size: NA
cdr3_nt: TGTGCCTGGACCTGCACACCCTTTGACAGGCGGAAGAAGACCCAGTACTTC; cdr3_aa: CAWTCTPFDRRKKTQYF; d_call: NA; j_call: TRBJ2-5; v_call: TRBV30; cdr3_length: 17; clone_size: NA
cdr3_nt: TGTGCCAGCTCACCACCGCGAGGCACCTACGAGCAGTACTTC; cdr3_aa: CASSPPRGTYEQYF; d_call: NA; j_call: TRBJ2-7; v_call: TRBV18; cdr3_length: 14; clone_size: NA
cdr3_nt: TGCGCCAGCAGCCAGGCGTCCGGGACAGGGGTCTCCTACGAGCAGTACTTC; cdr3_aa: CASSQASGTGVSYEQYF; d_call: TRBD1; j_call: TRBJ2-7; v_call: TRBV4-3; cdr3_length: 17; clone_size: NA
cdr3_nt: TGTGCCACCAGACTAGCGGGGCCCAATGAGCAGTTCTTC; cdr3_aa: CATRLAGPNEQFF; d_call: TRBD2; j_call: TRBJ2-1; v_call: TRBV27; cdr3_length: 13; clone_size: NA
cdr3_nt: TGTGCCAGCTCACCACCGGGACAGTCCTATAGCAATCAGCCCCAGCATTTT; cdr3_aa: CASSPPGQSYSNQPQHF; d_call: TRBD1; j_call: TRBJ1-5; v_call: TRBV18; cdr3_length: 17; clone_size: NA
cdr3_nt: TGTGCCAGCAGACCCACAGGATATGGCTACACCTTC; cdr3_aa: CASRPTGYGYTF; d_call: NA; j_call: TRBJ1-2; v_call: TRBV2; cdr3_length: 12; clone_size: NA
cdr3_nt: TGTGCCAGCAGCTTAGACAGGGGGCTGGAGACCCAGTACTTC; cdr3_aa: CASSLDRGLETQYF; d_call: TRBD1; j_call: TRBJ2-5; v_call: TRBV5-4; cdr3_length: 14; clone_size: NA
cdr3_nt: TGCGCCAGCAGCTTGGGACTAGCGGGAGTACAAGAGACCCAGTACTTC; cdr3_aa: CASSLGLAGVQETQYF; d_call: TRBD2; j_call: TRBJ2-5; v_call: TRBV5-1; cdr3_length: 16; clone_size: NA
cdr3_nt: TGTGCCAGCGAGACCACGGCTAGCTCCCCCACAGATACGCAGTATTTT; cdr3_aa: CASETTASSPTDTQYF; d_call: NA; j_call: TRBJ2-3; v_call: TRBV18; cdr3_length: 16; clone_size: NA
cdr3_nt: TGTGCCAGCAGCCCTAGGACCCGGGGGGTAGATACGCAGTATTTT; cdr3_aa: CASSPRTRGVDTQYF; d_call: TRBD2; j_call: TRBJ2-3; v_call: TRBV9; cdr3_length: 15; clone_size: NA
cdr3_nt: TGTGCCAGCAGCTGGCTAGCGGGGAACGACAATACGCAGTATTTT; cdr3_aa: CASSWLAGNDNTQYF; d_call: TRBD2; j_call: TRBJ2-3; v_call: TRBV5-6; cdr3_length: 15; clone_size: NA
cdr3_nt: TGTGCCAGCAGCTTAGTGCACAGCTCTGGAAACACCATATATTTT; cdr3_aa: CASSLVHSSGNTIYF; d_call: NA; j_call: TRBJ1-3; v_call: TRBV7-2; cdr3_length: 15; clone_size: NA
cdr3_nt: TGCGCCAGCAGCGCCGGGACTAGGGGGAGCGATGAGCAGTTCTTC; cdr3_aa: CASSAGTRGSDEQFF; d_call: TRBD2; j_call: TRBJ2-1; v_call: TRBV5-1; cdr3_length: 15; clone_size: NA
cdr3_nt: TGTGCCAGCAGTTTCAAGAGCTCCTACGAGCAGTACTTC; cdr3_aa: CASSFKSSYEQYF; d_call: NA; j_call: TRBJ2-7; v_call: TRBV28; cdr3_length: 13; clone_size: NA
cdr3_nt: TGTGCCAGCTCCCGCGACTTATCGAGGAATGAGCAGTTCTTC; cdr3_aa: CASSRDLSRNEQFF; d_call: NA; j_call: TRBJ2-1; v_call: TRBV18; cdr3_length: 14; clone_size: NA
cdr3_nt: TGTGCCACCAGTACCGGGTCTTGGGAGACCCAGTACTTC; cdr3_aa: CATSTGSWETQYF; d_call: NA; j_call: TRBJ2-5; v_call: TRBV15; cdr3_length: 13; clone_size: NA
cdr3_nt: TGCGCCAGCAGCCAAGCATCGCTAGCGGTGGCCTACAATGAGCAGTTCTTC; cdr3_aa: CASSQASLAVAYNEQFF; d_call: TRBD2; j_call: TRBJ2-1; v_call: TRBV4-3; cdr3_length: 17; clone_size: NA
cdr3_nt: TGTGCCAGCAGCGTAGGTGTTAGCGGACACTACGAGCAGTACTTC; cdr3_aa: CASSVGVSGHYEQYF; d_call: NA; j_call: TRBJ2-7; v_call: TRBV9; cdr3_length: 15; clone_size: NA
cdr3_nt: TGCAGCGTGGCGGGACTAGCGGGAGGCACCGGGGAGCTGTTTTTT; cdr3_aa: CSVAGLAGGTGELFF; d_call: TRBD2; j_call: TRBJ2-2; v_call: TRBV29-1; cdr3_length: 15; clone_size: NA
cdr3_nt: TGTGCCAGCAGTCTCGGAAATATTCAGGTTCTGAACACTGAAGCTTTCTTT; cdr3_aa: CASSLGNIQVLNTEAFF; d_call: NA; j_call: TRBJ1-1; v_call: TRBV27; cdr3_length: 17; clone_size: once
cdr3_nt: TGTGCCAGCAGGCGGGACAGGGGCCGGAACACTGAAGCTTTCTTT; cdr3_aa: CASRRDRGRNTEAFF; d_call: TRBD1; j_call: TRBJ1-1; v_call: TRBV28; cdr3_length: 15; clone_size: NA
cdr3_nt: TGTGCCAGCAGCTATCCGGGACAGGGTTCCGAGCAGTACTTC; cdr3_aa: CASSYPGQGSEQYF; d_call: TRBD1; j_call: TRBJ2-7; v_call: TRBV7-9; cdr3_length: 14; clone_size: NA
cdr3_nt: TGTGCCAGCAGCTTAGCGCGTCTAGCGGGAAGAGAGACCCAGTACTTC; cdr3_aa: CASSLARLAGRETQYF; d_call: TRBD2; j_call: TRBJ2-5; v_call: TRBV7-7; cdr3_length: 16; clone_size: NA
cdr3_nt: TGTGCCAGCAGCCGTCAAGGGGGCGAGCAGTACTTC; cdr3_aa: CASSRQGGEQYF; d_call: NA; j_call: TRBJ2-7; v_call: TRBV5-6; cdr3_length: 12; clone_size: NA